The 11 T cell receptor beta chains below all came from one sample that was sequenced in a study of shared clonotypes between healthy human individuals. The protocol was immunoSEQ multiplex PCR, while the TCRdb copy is restricted to in-frame clones and leaves out a portion. The table lists 700,000 to 950,000 clones, 96% of them singletons, with less than 0.25% in the top ten. CD45RO negativity and positive selection for CCR7 defined naive CD8 cells, a population that excluded terminally differentiated effector memory CD45RA+ cells. The material sequenced was naive CD8+ T cells sorted from blood. The receptors were gathered from a man aged 25 to 45 in good health.

In the case of this clone: An end of the junction differs from the germline gene, which may be a read error. In DNA, the CDR3 is TGTGCCAGCAGCGAAGGGTGGGGGACCGAACAGCCCCAGCATTTT. Translated, it gives CASSEGWGTEQPQHF. This chain joins TRBV2 and TRBJ1-5, with D possibly TRBD1 on 5 matching bases. The CDR3 is 15 amino acids. CDR1 is SNHLY, CDR2 FYNNEI, per germline.

The chain employs TRBV7-9 and TRBJ2-7, with 7 bases that match TRBD1. The germline V gene has CDR1 SEHNR and CDR2 FQNEAQ (reference sequence). The CDR3 has 15 residues. V trimming: 5 bases; J trimming: 3 bases; junction bases outside the gene matches: 10. Written as DNA, the CDR3 is TGTGCCAGCAGCAATGGACGGGCAGGGGGCTACGAGCAGTACTTC. Its protein is CASSNGRAGGYEQYF.

The V and J genes are TRBV5-1 and TRBJ2-1; D unresolved. Germline V lookup: CDR1 SGHRS, CDR2 YFSETQ. V was clipped by 1 base and J by 8 bases, with 19 bases between them. The CDR3 spans 16 residues. The CDR3 bases are TGCGCCAGCAGCTTGACGGCTACCTTTCCGGCGTATGAGCAGTTCTTC. It yields the protein CASSLTATFPAYEQFF.

The V gene is TRBV5-1, the J gene TRBJ2-7; possible D gene TRBD2, 6 bases. Germline CDR1 reads SGHRS; CDR2 reads YFSETQ. This CDR3 is 14 amino acids long. The V gene lost 0 bases and the J gene lost 5 bases, with 12 bases spanning the gap. Written as DNA, the CDR3 is TGCGCCAGCAGCTTGGCCGTAGGGACTGACGAGCAGTACTTC. As protein: CASSLAVGTDEQYF.

The chain uses TRBV7-9 and TRBJ2-7; D call uncertain. In germline, CDR1 is SEHNR, CDR2 FQNEAQ (reference sequence). The CDR3 has 14 residues. V shed 3 bases and J shed 2 bases, with 11 bases lying between them. This CDR3 reads CASSLGPAPYEQYF. In DNA, the CDR3 is TGTGCCAGCAGCTTGGGTCCAGCCCCCTACGAGCAGTACTTC.

V is TRBV7-9 and J is TRBJ2-2, with D unresolved. Per germline, CDR1 SEHNR and CDR2 FQNEAQ (reference sequence). The CDR3 sequence is 13 residues long. V was pared by 1 base and J by 6 bases, with 6 bases between. CDR3 DNA sequence: TGTGCCAGCAGCTTAGGGTTGGCCGGGGAGCTGTTTTTT. The encoded protein is CASSLGLAGELFF.

This clone came up once. This chain connects TRBV7-6 to TRBJ2-7, with 11 nucleotides matching TRBD2. Unmatched junction bases numbered 11, after V lost 2 bases and J lost 5 bases. The CDR3 runs 17 residues. In germline, CDR1 is SGHVS, CDR2 FNYEAQ. The CDR3 reads CASSLRGLAGGPHEQYF. CDR3 sequence (DNA): TGTGCCAGCAGCTTAAGGGGGTTAGCGGGAGGGCCCCACGAGCAGTACTTC.

The CDR3 sequence is CSAKLAGLPYEQYF. CDR3 bases: TGCAGCGCTAAACTAGCGGGGTTACCCTACGAGCAGTACTTC. The J gene is TRBJ2-7, the V gene TRBV29-1; 10 positions agree with TRBD2. The CDR3 length is 14 residues. Unmatched junction bases numbered 8, after V lost 7 bases and J lost 2 bases. Germline V gives CDR1 SQVTM, CDR2 ANQGSEA.

The chain carries TRBV7-9 and TRBJ2-7, with a weak D call TRBD1 (5 bases). Germline-derived CDR1 and CDR2 are SEHNR and FQNEAQ (reference sequence). Trimming removed 8 bases at V and 4 bases at J, with 12 bases between. The CDR3 is 12 amino acids. The CDR3 bases are TGTGCCAGCCAATCAGGGTTATACGAGCAGTACTTC. It encodes CASQSGLYEQYF.

The chain recombines TRBV27 with TRBJ2-3; 8 positions match TRBD1. V shed 5 bases, J shed 2 bases, and the junction held 6 bases outside the gene matches. Germline assignment: CDR1 MNHEY and CDR2 SMNVEV (reference sequence). CDR3 length equals 15 residues. This CDR3 reads CASSKQGGDTDTQYF. Here the CDR3 DNA reads TGTGCCAGCAGTAAACAGGGGGGAGACACAGATACGCAGTATTTT.

This clone was observed a single time. The chain joins TRBV27 to TRBJ2-2; tentatively, D is TRBD1 (7 bases). The length of the CDR3 is 13 residues. V was shortened by 7 bases and J by 7 bases, with 13 bases between the two germline ends. Germline-derived CDR1 and CDR2 are MNHEY and SMNVEV (reference sequence). CDR3 coding DNA: TGTGCCAGCACGACAGGGAGGTTCGGGGAGCTGTTTTTT. Its protein product is CASTTGRFGELFF.